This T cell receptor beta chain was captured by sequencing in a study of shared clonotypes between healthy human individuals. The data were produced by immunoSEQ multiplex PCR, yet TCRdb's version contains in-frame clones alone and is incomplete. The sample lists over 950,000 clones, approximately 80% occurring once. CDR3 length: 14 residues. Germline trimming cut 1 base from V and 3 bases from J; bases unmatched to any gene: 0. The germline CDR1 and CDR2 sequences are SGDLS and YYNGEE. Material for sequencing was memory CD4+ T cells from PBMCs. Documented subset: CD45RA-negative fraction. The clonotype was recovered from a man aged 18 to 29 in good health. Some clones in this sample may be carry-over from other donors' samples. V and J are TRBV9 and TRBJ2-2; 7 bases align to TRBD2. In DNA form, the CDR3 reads TGTGCCAGCAGCGTACTAGCGGACACCGGGGAGCTGTTTTTT. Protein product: CASSVLADTGELFF.